One sample yielded the 24 T cell receptor beta chains listed below, sequenced in a study of T cells after yellow fever vaccination. TCRdb reprocessed the 5' RACE reads with MiXCR, giving one entry per CDR3 protein. Of hundreds of thousands of distinct CDR3 sequences listed, approximately 19% are singletons. Source: PBMCs, taken before the yellow fever booster vaccination. The receptors were gathered from a man between 18 and 35 years old who received the YFV17D yellow fever vaccine.

The CDR3 sequence is CASSYSEENTGELFF. In DNA form, the CDR3 reads TGTGCCAGCAGTTATAGTGAGGAGAACACCGGGGAGCTGTTTTTT. V and J are TRBV6-5 and TRBJ2-2; no clear D gene. CDR1 is MNHEY and CDR2 is SVGAGI in the germline V gene. V was cut by 3 bases and J by 1 base, with 9 bases left in between. The CDR3 sequence is 15 residues long.

The gene calls are TRBV11-2 and TRBJ1-2; D gene uncertain. The V end lost 5 bases, the J end lost 8 bases, and 12 bases lay between the germline ends. The CDR3 is 12 amino acids. In germline, CDR1 is SGHAT, CDR2 FQNNGV. CDR3 region: CASSPDQYGYTF. CDR3 bases: TGTGCCAGCAGCCCCGACCAGTACGGCTACACCTTC.

The V and J genes are TRBV7-9 and TRBJ1-4; D not certain. The CDR3 spans 14 residues. V was clipped by 4 bases and J by 8 bases, with 14 bases between them. Germline V CDR1 and CDR2: SEHNR, FQNEAQ (reference sequence). The DNA of the CDR3 is TGTGCCAGCAGCTCCGGACTAAAATCCGAAAAACTGTTTTTT. Translated, it gives CASSSGLKSEKLFF.

A few counts support this clonotype. The chain links TRBV2 to TRBJ1-2; D is uncertain. CDR3 length equals 11 residues. Germline V gene data show CDR1 as SNHLY and CDR2 as FYNNEI. V lost 7 bases and J 10 bases, leaving 13 bases between the germline ends. Here the CDR3 reads CASIALVDYTF. CDR3 DNA: TGTGCCAGCATCGCATTGGTGGACTACACCTTC.

This chain joins TRBV29-1 and TRBJ2-2; TRBD2 might be the D (7 bases). The CDR3 is made up of 14 amino acids. The V end lost 7 bases, the J end lost 3 bases, and 15 bases lay between the germline ends. Germline assignment: CDR1 SQVTM and CDR2 ANQGSEA. The CDR3 nucleotides are TGCAGCGCCGGCCAGGGGAGGGACACCGGGGAGCTGTTTTTT. It is translated as CSAGQGRDTGELFF.

The chain recombines TRBV4-3 with TRBJ2-2; 12 nucleotides agree with TRBD2. The V gene's germline CDR1 is LGHNA and CDR2 YSLEER. This CDR3 is 19 amino acids long. V shed 0 bases, J shed 3 bases, and the junction held 8 bases outside the gene matches. CDR3 loop: CASSQDSPGTSGYTGELFF. CDR3 DNA sequence: TGCGCCAGCAGCCAAGATTCCCCCGGGACTAGCGGGTACACCGGGGAGCTGTTTTTT.

The chain joins TRBV7-2 to TRBJ2-3; D not certain. Trimming shortened V by 1 base and J by 4 bases, and 9 bases separated the two germline ends. This CDR3 is built from 14 residues. Germline V gene lookup returns CDR1 SGHTA and CDR2 FQGNSA. CDR3 region: CASSLVSMADTQYF. The CDR3 region has the DNA TGTGCCAGCAGCTTAGTTTCCATGGCAGATACGCAGTATTTT. Supplemented by reference TRBV7-2 and TRBJ2-3, the full variable domain reads GAGVSQSPSNKVTEKGKDVELRCDPISGHTALYWYRQSLGQGLEFLIYFQGNSAPDKSGLPSDRFSAERTGGSVSTLTIQRTQQEDSAVYLCASSLVSMADTQYFGPGTRLTVL.

CDR3 sequence (DNA): TGCGCCAGCAGCTTGGAGGGGGGTTCCTATGATGAGCAGTTCTTC. As protein: CASSLEGGSYDEQFF. This sequence joins TRBV5-1 and TRBJ2-1; D may correspond to TRBD1 or TRBD2 (6 bases each). Per the germline V gene, CDR1 is SGHRS and CDR2 is YFSETQ. The CDR3 loop spans 15 amino acids. The V end was cut by 0 bases, the J end by 8 bases, with 15 bases between. The full variable domain, with the rest looked up from reference TRBV5-1 and TRBJ2-1, is KAGVTQTPRYLIKTRGQQVTLSCSPISGHRSVSWYQQTPGQGLQFLFEYFSETQRNKGNFPGRFSGRQFSNSRSEMNVSTLELGDSALYLCASSLEGGSYDEQFFGPGTRLTVL.

DNA of the CDR3: TGTGCCAGCAGTTACTCGGCGACACTGGAACGATATGGCTACACCTTC. It yields the protein CASSYSATLERYGYTF. The chain carries TRBV6-5 and TRBJ1-2, with D unresolved. Germline CDR1 and CDR2: MNHEY and SVGAGI. The V end lost 0 bases, the J end lost 5 bases, and 16 bases lay between the germline ends. The CDR3 runs 16 residues.

The rearrangement joins TRBV7-8 to TRBJ2-3, with D perhaps matching TRBD1 or TRBD2 (5 bases each). Germline assignment: CDR1 SGHVS and CDR2 FQNEAQ. This CDR3 contains 16 residues. Trimming took off 2 bases at V and 1 base at J, with 13 bases between the two ends. The CDR3 protein is CASSLTEGRGTDTQYF. The CDR3 DNA reads TGTGCCAGCAGCTTAACCGAGGGGAGAGGCACAGATACGCAGTATTTT.

The rearrangement links TRBV24-1 to TRBJ2-5, with D perhaps matching TRBD1 (6 bases). V lost 3 bases to trimming and J lost 5 bases, with 15 bases between them. The CDR3 has 15 residues. The germline CDR1 and CDR2 sequences are KGHDR and SFDVKD. CDR3 residues: CATSDPSGAGETQYF. The CDR3 DNA is TGTGCCACCAGTGATCCCTCAGGGGCCGGGGAGACCCAGTACTTC.

The V gene is TRBV7-9, the J gene TRBJ1-1, with a tentative D call TRBD1 (6 bases). There are 18 residues in the CDR3. Germline CDR1 and CDR2: SEHNR and FQNEAQ (reference sequence). V was cut by 5 bases and J by 0 bases, with 22 bases left in between. CDR3 residues: CASSTPKQGPLMNTEAFF. As DNA, the CDR3 is TGTGCCAGCAGCACCCCGAAACAGGGACCACTAATGAACACTGAAGCTTTCTTT.

CDR3: CASSLRLGQGNEQFF. CDR3 coding DNA: TGCGCCAGCAGCTTGAGGTTGGGGCAGGGCAATGAGCAGTTCTTC. The rearrangement uses TRBV5-1 and TRBJ2-1; D possibly corresponds to TRBD1 (5 bases). The CDR3 length is 15 residues. Looked up from germline, CDR1 is SGHRS and CDR2 is YFSETQ. V dropped 1 base and J dropped 6 bases, with 14 bases sitting between them.

The chain uses TRBV4-3 and TRBJ2-2, with TRBD1 identical over 10 bases. The CDR3 loop spans 16 amino acids. The trim removed 0 bases at V and 5 bases at J, leaving 3 bases unmatched. In germline, CDR1 is LGHNA, CDR2 YSLEER. For the CDR3, the DNA is TGCGCCAGCAGCCAAGATGGACAGGGGGGTACCGGGGAGCTGTTTTTT. Protein sequence: CASSQDGQGGTGELFF.

This clonotype has just a few counts. CDR3 region: CASSQEGRDEKLFF. DNA for the CDR3: TGTGCCAGCAGCCAAGAAGGCAGGGACGAAAAACTGTTTTTT. The chain combines TRBV3-1 with TRBJ1-4; tentatively, D is TRBD1 (5 bases). The CDR3 runs 14 residues. V lost 0 bases and J 8 bases, leaving 10 bases between the germline ends. Germline V gives CDR1 LGHDT, CDR2 YNNKEL (reference sequence).

The chain joins TRBV7-9 to TRBJ1-1; 9 bases are a match to TRBD1. Trimming took 5 bases from V and 6 from J; bases not matched to a gene: 4. The CDR3 covers 13 residues. CDR1 and CDR2 (germline): SEHNR, FQNEAQ (reference sequence). The CDR3 here is CASSGGQGPEAFF. The CDR3 DNA follows: TGTGCCAGCAGCGGGGGACAGGGACCTGAAGCTTTCTTT.

This sequence joins TRBV27 and TRBJ2-3, with 9 bases that match TRBD2. Germline CDR1 MNHEY, CDR2 SMNVEV (reference sequence). With V trimmed by 4 bases and J by 2 bases, 10 bases remained unmatched. The CDR3 covers 17 residues. The CDR3 coding sequence is TGTGCCAGCAGTTCCTACAGCGGGGGGAAGGCCACAGATACGCAGTATTTT. Its translation is CASSSYSGGKATDTQYF.

The CDR3 sequence: CASSLARRSNEQFF. CDR3 sequence (DNA): TGTGCCAGCAGCTTAGCTCGACGGAGCAATGAGCAGTTCTTC. The chain is built from TRBV7-9 and TRBJ2-1; D not resolved. V lost 0 bases and J lost 6, with 9 bases in between. Germline V gene data show CDR1 as SEHNR and CDR2 as FQNEAQ (reference sequence). This CDR3 has 14 amino acids.

This clonotype was counted a few times. V and J are TRBV18 and TRBJ1-4, with TRBD1 identical over 8 bases. Germline CDR1 is KGHSH and CDR2 is LQKENI. This CDR3 comprises 16 residues. V shed 3 bases, J shed 8 bases, and the junction held 11 bases outside the gene matches. The CDR3 protein is CASSPDRADFLEKLFF. In DNA, the CDR3 is TGTGCCAGCTCACCGGACAGGGCGGATTTTCTCGAAAAACTGTTTTTT.

The table lists this clonotype with many counts. The chain employs TRBV20-1 and TRBJ2-1; 10 bases map to TRBD2. The CDR3 has 16 residues. Trimming at V came to 5 bases and at J to 4 bases, leaving 11 bases not matched to a gene. Germline values: CDR1 DFQATT, CDR2 SNEGSKA (reference sequence). The CDR3 region is CSAASLSGGQYNEQFF. The CDR3 DNA sequence: TGCAGTGCTGCTTCGCTTAGCGGGGGGCAATACAATGAGCAGTTCTTC.

In this sample, this clonotype turned up a few times. V and J are TRBV20-1 and TRBJ1-1; D gene ambiguous. CDR1 and CDR2 from the germline V gene are DFQATT and SNEGSKA (reference sequence). Trimming stripped 5 bases from V and 4 bases from J, with 8 bases between. This CDR3 spans 11 amino acids. The CDR3 spells CSARGSTEAFF. Here the CDR3 DNA reads TGCAGTGCTCGGGGATCCACTGAAGCTTTCTTT.

The rearrangement links TRBV5-1 to TRBJ2-3, with unresolved D. This CDR3 is 16 amino acids long. Germline CDR1 reads SGHRS; CDR2 reads YFSETQ. Trimming cost V 2 bases and J 4 bases, with 17 bases left between them. Here the CDR3 reads CASSLELPRGADTQYF. The CDR3 nucleotides read TGCGCCAGCAGCTTAGAACTCCCCCGTGGTGCAGATACGCAGTATTTT.

This chain uses TRBV18 with TRBJ1-5, with D possibly TRBD1 on 5 matching bases. Germline loops: CDR1 KGHSH, CDR2 LQKENI. The CDR3 is 15 amino acids. V lost 5 bases, J lost 2 bases, and 13 bases lay in between. The CDR3 here is CASSIQGSGNQPQHF. In nucleotides, the CDR3 is TGTGCCAGCTCAATTCAGGGTTCAGGCAATCAGCCCCAGCATTTT.

The gene calls are TRBV7-8 and TRBJ1-4, with 9 bases fitting TRBD1. There are 13 residues in the CDR3. CDR1 is SGHVS and CDR2 is FQNEAQ in the germline V gene. V lost 5 bases, J lost 16 bases, and 11 bases stayed unmatched. The CDR3 spells CASSPSGGQGRFF. In DNA, the CDR3 is TGTGCCAGCAGCCCCAGCGGGGGACAGGGCCGGTTTTTT.